This T cell receptor (beta chain) derives from a study of T-cell reconstitution after alpha-beta-depleted transplantation in children. Findings of the study overall: For some patients, TCRbeta diversity was high at day 60 because of recipient T cells and thymic progenitors that survived. At one year after transplant, newly produced T cells mostly accounted for T-cell counts and diversity. Expanded graft clones numbering several hundred reportedly gave rise to alpha-beta T cells about two months after transplant.

Germline CDR1 is MNHEY and CDR2 is SVGAGI. Trimming cost V 0 bases and J 7 bases; bases outside gene matches: 2. This CDR3 is built from 15 residues. A note on this clonotype: The antigen is not known.

A TCRbeta library incorporating unique molecular identifiers was prepared. Using its own MiXCR run on the PCR reads, TCRdb lists one record per CDR3 protein. The sample carries about 500,000 distinct CDR3 sequences, 9.5% to 12% recorded once. The origin of this receptor is a female patient aged 2 to 10 who had a stem cell transplant for aplastic anemia, so the T cells may come from the graft donor. V and J are TRBV6-5 and TRBJ2-1; 11 bases line up with TRBD1. The source was PBMCs, mostly from graft donor cells, collected 180 days after TCRalphabeta/CD19-depleted stem cell transplant. CDR3 region: CASSYSGQGANEQFF. For the CDR3, the DNA is TGTGCCAGCAGTTACTCCGGACAGGGGGCGAATGAGCAGTTCTTC.